These T cell receptor beta chains were read from a single sample in a study of a mutant IDH1 vaccine in newly diagnosed glioma. Libraries were prepared by immunoSEQ multiplex PCR; TCRdb keeps only in-frame clonotypes and omits some of them. The data contain about 16,000 clones, around 95% of them singletons. Sequencing was performed on peripheral blood mononuclear cells (PBMCs), taken from a glioma patient treated with radiotherapy, temozolomide or both. The receptors stem from a woman younger than 35 with glioma. Some clones in this sample may be carry-over from other donors' samples. CDR3s include the opening cysteine and the closing phenylalanine or tryptophan. The order of the fields is D gene, clone size, J gene, V gene, CDR3 DNA, CDR3 protein. A D gene is named only where the DNA matches it firmly. Where a row states a size, it is once, few, many or the class of an expanded clone; other rows omit it.

- - TRBJ2-7 TRBV7-8 TGTGCCAGCAGCTTAGGATGGGTATCCTCCTACGAGCAGTACTTC CASSLGWVSSYEQYF
- - TRBJ1-1 TRBV6-5 TGTGCCAGCAGTTACTCGACTTTTACTGAAGCTTTCTTT CASSYSTFTEAFF
- - TRBJ2-7 TRBV6-5 TGTGCCACCAGACGGGGAGGCTCTGACGAGCAGTACTTC CATRRGGSDEQYF
- - TRBJ2-6 TRBV11-2 TGTGCCAGCAGCTTCTTCCCGATCCCCGACAGCTCTGGGGCCAACGTCCTGACTTTC CASSFFPIPDSSGANVLTF
TRBD1 - TRBJ1-1 TRBV7-9 TGTGCCAGCAGCCGGGACAGTAGAGCTGAAGCTTTCTTT CASSRDSRAEAFF
- few TRBJ2-1 TRBV6-6 TGTGCCAGCAGTCGGGCCGGGTACAATGAGCAGTTCTTC CASSRAGYNEQFF
TRBD1 - TRBJ2-1 TRBV9 TGTGCCAGCAGCGCGGAGGGGACAGGGAAGTTGGGTGAGCAGTTCTTC CASSAEGTGKLGEQFF
- - TRBJ2-3 TRBV6-5 TGTGCCAGCAGACGAGGGGGGAGCACAGATACGCAGTATTTT CASRRGGSTDTQYF
- - TRBJ1-2 TRBV20-1 TGCAGTGTGTCGGCCACCTATGGCTACACCTTC CSVSATYGYTF
- - TRBJ1-2 TRBV19 TGTGCCAGTAGTAGAGGAGGTGACAGCGCAGGTGGCTACACCTTC CASSRGGDSAGGYTF
- - TRBJ2-7 TRBV7-3 TGTGCCAGCAGCTTAGAGCCTAGGCCTTACGAGCAGTACTTC CASSLEPRPYEQYF
- - TRBJ2-7 TRBV6-5 TGTGCCAGCAGCCTGATGGGTAGGGGGTCATACGAGCAGTACTTC CASSLMGRGSYEQYF
TRBD2 - TRBJ2-5 TRBV6-5 TGTGCCAGCAGTTACTTGCGGGAGTACCAAGAGACCCAGTACTTC CASSYLREYQETQYF
- - TRBJ1-1 TRBV5-1 TGCGCCAGCACCCTTCAACCCAGGGGCATGAACACTGAAGCTTTCTTT CASTLQPRGMNTEAFF
- - TRBJ2-2 TRBV7-2 TGTGCCAGCAGCTTAAGAGCGACCACCGGGGAGCTGTTTTTT CASSLRATTGELFF
- - TRBJ2-6 TRBV6-4 TGTGCCAGCAAACGGGGAGCTGGGGCCAACGTCCTGACTTTC CASKRGAGANVLTF
TRBD2 - TRBJ2-3 TRBV29-1 TGCAGCGTCGGATCACTAGCGGGGGCATCTTATACGCAGTATTTT CSVGSLAGASYTQYF
TRBD2 - TRBJ2-3 TRBV5-1 TGCGCCAGCAGCACGGGACTAGCGGGGGGCATAGATACGCAGTATTTT CASSTGLAGGIDTQYF
- - TRBJ2-7 TRBV7-9 TGTGCCAGCAGCTTAGCGCGTGAGAGCTCCTACGAGCAGTACTTC CASSLARESSYEQYF
- - TRBJ1-2 TRBV6-1 TGTGCCAGCAGTGAACGCACAGGGAGAAACTATGGCTACACCTTC CASSERTGRNYGYTF
TRBD1 - TRBJ1-3 TRBV19 TGTGCCAGTAGACAGGGGGCGAGGGTTGGAAACACCATATATTTT CASRQGARVGNTIYF
TRBD1 - TRBJ1-2 TRBV28 TGTGCCAGCAGTTTACAGCCGGGACAGGGTCCGCGGAAGGGCTACACCTTC CASSLQPGQGPRKGYTF
TRBD1 - TRBJ2-7 TRBV6-5 TGTGCCTGCCAGGGGGACAGGTCCTACGAGCAGTACTTC CACQGDRSYEQYF
- - TRBJ1-4 TRBV4-3 TGCGCCAGCAGCCCCGAGGTGACCACTAATGAAAAACTGTTTTTT CASSPEVTTNEKLFF
TRBD1 - TRBJ1-5 TRBV28 TGTGCCAGCAGTTTCTCCCCAGGGGGACAGCCCCAGCATTTT CASSFSPGGQPQHF
TRBD1 - TRBJ1-3 TRBV19 TGTGCCAGTAGTGGGACAGGGGCCGGAAACACCATATATTTT CASSGTGAGNTIYF
- - TRBJ2-1 TRBV29-1 TGCAGCGTCGGGACGGCGAGTGAGCAGTTCTTC CSVGTASEQFF
TRBD2 - TRBJ2-2 TRBV11-3 TGTGCCAGCAGCCCTAGCGGGAGTTTCACCGGGGAGCTGTTTTTT CASSPSGSFTGELFF
- - TRBJ2-5 TRBV21-1 TGTGCCAGCAGCCTTCACACAGGGACGCGGGGGGCCCAGTACTTC CASSLHTGTRGAQYF
TRBD1 - TRBJ1-2 TRBV19 TGTGCCAGTGCCCCAGGGACAGGGGGTTTCTATGGCTACACCTTC CASAPGTGGFYGYTF
TRBD2 once TRBJ2-3 TRBV6-4 TGTGCCAGCAGTGACCGAGCGGGGGAGGCGCCAGATACGCAGTATTTT CASSDRAGEAPDTQYF
- - TRBJ1-1 TRBV4-1 TGCGCCAGCAGCGAATTCAGGGGTGGCGAAGCTTTCTTT CASSEFRGGEAFF